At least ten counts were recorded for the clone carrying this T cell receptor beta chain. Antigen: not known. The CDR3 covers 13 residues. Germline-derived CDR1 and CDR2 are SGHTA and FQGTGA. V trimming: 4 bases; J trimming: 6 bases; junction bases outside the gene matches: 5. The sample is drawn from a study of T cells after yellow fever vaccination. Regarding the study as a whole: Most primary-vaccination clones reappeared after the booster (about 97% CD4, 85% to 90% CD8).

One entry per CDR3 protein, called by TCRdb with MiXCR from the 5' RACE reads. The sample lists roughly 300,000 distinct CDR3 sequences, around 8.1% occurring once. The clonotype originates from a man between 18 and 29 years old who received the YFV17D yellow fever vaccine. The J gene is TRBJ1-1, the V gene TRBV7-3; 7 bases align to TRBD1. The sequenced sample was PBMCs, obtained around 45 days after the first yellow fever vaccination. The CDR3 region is CASSWYRGSEAFF. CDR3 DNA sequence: TGTGCCAGCAGCTGGTACAGGGGATCTGAAGCTTTCTTT.